A single TCR beta chain is shown here with its context. The antigen remains undetermined. The entry originates in a study of CD8+ T cells in alopecia areata. Study results and limitations: Scalp clonality dropped significantly under tofacitinib, as did expanded CD8+ top-100 clones.

RNA was isolated and reverse transcribed to cDNA, the sequencing template. Assay used: immunoSEQ multiplex PCR; TCRdb lists only in-frame clones, some missing. The sample carries 200,000 or so clones, around two fifths recorded once. Treatment denoted: oral pan-JAK inhibitor, 5-10 mg twice daily. Collection of lesional scalp punch biopsies and peripheral blood was performed in alopecia areata patients. The junction had 6 bases not matched to a gene; V was cut back by 3 bases and J by 6 bases. Germline lookup yields CDR1 GTSNPN and CDR2 SVGIG (reference sequence). CDR3 length: 14 residues. This clonotype was obtained from a human donor with alopecia areata. The rearrangement uses TRBV30 and TRBJ1-1; 11 bases are shared with TRBD1. The specimen comprised CD4+ T cells sorted from blood, sampled at approximately week 39, from a patient treated with tofacitinib. The CDR3 spells CAWRSGTGGSEAFF. Written as DNA, the CDR3 is TGTGCCTGGAGGTCTGGGACAGGGGGGTCTGAAGCTTTCTTT. The full variable domain, with the rest looked up from reference TRBV30 and TRBJ1-1, is SQTIHQWPATLVQPVGSPLSLECTVEGTSNPNLYWYRQAAGRGLQLLFYSVGIGQISSEVPQNLSASRPQDRQFILSSKKLLLSDSGFYLCAWRSGTGGSEAFFGQGTRLTVV.